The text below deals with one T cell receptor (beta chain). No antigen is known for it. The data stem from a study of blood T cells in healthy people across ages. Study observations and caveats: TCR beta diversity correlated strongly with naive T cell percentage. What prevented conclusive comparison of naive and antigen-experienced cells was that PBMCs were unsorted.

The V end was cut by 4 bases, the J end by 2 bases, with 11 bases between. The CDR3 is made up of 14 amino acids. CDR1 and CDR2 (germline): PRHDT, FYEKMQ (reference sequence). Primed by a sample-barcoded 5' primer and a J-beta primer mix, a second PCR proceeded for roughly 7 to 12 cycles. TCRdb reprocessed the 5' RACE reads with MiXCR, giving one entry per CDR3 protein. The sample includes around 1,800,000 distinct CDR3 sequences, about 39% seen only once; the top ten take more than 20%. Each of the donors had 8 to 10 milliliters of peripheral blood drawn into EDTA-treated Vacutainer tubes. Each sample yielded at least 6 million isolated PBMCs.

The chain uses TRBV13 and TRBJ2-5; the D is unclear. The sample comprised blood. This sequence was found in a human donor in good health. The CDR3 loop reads CASSSRTSQETQYF. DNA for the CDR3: TGTGCCAGCAGCTCTCGTACCTCGCAAGAGACCCAGTACTTC.